The 14 T cell receptor beta chains presented below share a single source sample, sequenced in a study of cytomegalovirus exposure and HLA in healthy donors. PCR primers comprised 60 Vbeta and 13 Jbeta primers. This table comes from immunoSEQ multiplex PCR, and its TCRdb copy is limited to in-frame clones, with some not included. The sample contains 55,000 to 75,000 clones, 78% of which appear only once. Sequenced input: PBMCs. The receptors were sampled from a girl aged 10-17 years in good health and CMV-seropositive.

The rearrangement links TRBV9 to TRBJ2-7, with 7 bases lining up with TRBD1. The CDR3 has 15 residues. The V segment lost 0 bases and the J segment 0 bases; nucleotides outside the gene matches: 3. Germline CDR1 SGDLS, CDR2 YYNGEE. The CDR3 protein is CASSVAGDSSYEQYF. CDR3 DNA: TGTGCCAGCAGCGTAGCTGGGGACAGCTCCTACGAGCAGTACTTC.

J is TRBJ2-1 and V is TRBV14; 8 bases agree with TRBD1. The germline gives CDR1 SGHDN, CDR2 FVKESK. The CDR3 is made up of 14 amino acids. The V gene end was trimmed by 6 bases and the J gene end by 7 bases; junction bases not matched to a gene: 8. The CDR3: CASRRTDRGNEQFF. Written as DNA, the CDR3 is TGTGCCAGCAGACGAACCGACAGGGGAAATGAGCAGTTCTTC. The full variable domain, with the rest looked up from reference TRBV14 and TRBJ2-1, is EAGVTQFPSHSVIEKGQTVTLRCDPISGHDNLYWYRRVMGKEIKFLLHFVKESKQDESGMPNNRFLAERTGGTYSTLKVQPAELEDSGVYFCASRRTDRGNEQFFGPGTRLTVL.

The chain couples TRBV10-3 to TRBJ2-5; no clear D. Looked up from germline, CDR1 is ENHRY and CDR2 is SYGVKD. The CDR3 sequence is 14 residues long. Between the trimmed V and J ends, which lost 0 bases and 3 bases, there was a span of 8 bases. The chain's CDR3 is CAISESLAEETQYF. CDR3 coding DNA: TGTGCCATCAGTGAGTCCTTGGCTGAAGAGACCCAGTACTTC.

This CDR3 is CASSPGQGRKDADTQYF. DNA for the CDR3: TGTGCCAGCAGCCCAGGACAGGGCCGGAAGGACGCAGATACGCAGTATTTT. The V call is TRBV11-3, the J call TRBJ2-3, with TRBD1 identical over 8 bases. CDR1 SGHNT and CDR2 YENEEA come from the germline V gene. The CDR3 has 17 amino acids. V lost 5 bases, J lost 4 bases, and 14 bases stayed unmatched.

V is TRBV7-9 and J is TRBJ2-7, with 9 bases that match TRBD2. The J segment lost 4 bases and the V segment lost 1 base, leaving 5 bases of the junction unmatched. This CDR3 has 15 residues. Germline CDR1 reads SEHNR; CDR2 reads FQNEAQ (reference sequence). DNA for the CDR3: TGTGCCAGCAGCTTAGAGGCTAGCGGGGAGTACGAGCAGTACTTC. This translates into CASSLEASGEYEQYF.

The chain recombines TRBV4-2 with TRBJ2-7, with D possibly being TRBD2 (5 bases). The CDR3 is 18 residues long. The V end lost 0 bases, the J end lost 3 bases, and 21 bases lay between the germline ends. Germline-derived CDR1 and CDR2 are LGHNA and YNFKEQ. The DNA of the CDR3 is TGTGCCAGCAGCCAAGAGTCTCTAGCTGGCCTTAGTAACTACGAGCAGTACTTC. This sequence encodes CASSQESLAGLSNYEQYF.

The rearrangement links TRBV30 to TRBJ2-7; D is unresolved. The CDR3 contains 14 residues. CDR1 is GTSNPN, CDR2 SVGIG, per germline (reference sequence). The germline V and J ends were trimmed by 0 bases and 0 bases, with 9 bases remaining between them. CDR3 sequence (DNA): TGTGCCTGGAGTGTGGCAGGCTACTCCTACGAGCAGTACTTC. It translates to CAWSVAGYSYEQYF.

This CDR3 is CASSESHRVGETQYF. CDR3 DNA sequence: TGTGCCAGCAGTGAGAGTCACAGGGTGGGAGAGACCCAGTACTTC. This chain connects TRBV25-1 to TRBJ2-5; tentatively, D is TRBD1 (6 bases). The germline V gene has CDR1 MGHDK and CDR2 SYGVNS. The germline V and J ends were trimmed by 3 bases and 4 bases, with 15 bases remaining between them. The CDR3 loop spans 15 amino acids. Drawing the rest from reference TRBV25-1 and TRBJ2-5, the complete variable domain is EADIYQTPRYLVIGTGKKITLECSQTMGHDKMYWYQQDPGMELHLIHYSYGVNSTEKGDLSSESTVSRIRTEHFPLTLESARPSHTSQYLCASSESHRVGETQYFGPGTRLLVL.

The chain combines TRBV2 with TRBJ1-1; D not certain. Trimming pared 6 bases from V and 3 bases from J, leaving 8 bases between. CDR1 and CDR2 from the germline V gene are SNHLY and FYNNEI. CDR3 size: 12 residues. CDR3 amino acids: CASRRGDTEAFF. CDR3 coding DNA: TGTGCCAGCAGGCGGGGTGACACTGAAGCTTTCTTT.

Worth noting for this clone: The sample contains more than one DNA sequence encoding this CDR3. The V gene is TRBV4-3, the J gene TRBJ2-7; D gene uncertain. V was trimmed by 0 bases and J by 4 bases, leaving 7 bases between them. The CDR3 length is 13 residues. The germline V gene encodes CDR1 LGHNA and CDR2 YSLEER. CDR3 sequence reads: CASSQDRSYEQYF. The CDR3 DNA is TGCGCCAGCAGCCAAGATAGGAGTTACGAGCAGTACTTC.

The gene calls are TRBV11-2 and TRBJ2-3, with 8 bases that match TRBD1. The V gene's germline CDR1 is SGHAT and CDR2 FQNNGV. Germline trimming cut 4 bases from V and 0 bases from J; bases unmatched to any gene: 6. The CDR3 has 16 amino acids. This CDR3 reads CASSSTGGTSTDTQYF. The CDR3, as DNA: TGTGCCAGCAGCTCTACAGGGGGAACTAGCACAGATACGCAGTATTTT.

The chain recombines TRBV14 with TRBJ2-1, with D possibly TRBD2 on 5 matching bases. Germline V gene sequence: CDR1 SGHDN, CDR2 FVKESK. The V and J ends lost 4 bases and 4 bases respectively, with 11 bases between them. The CDR3 extends over 14 amino acids. For the CDR3, the DNA is TGTGCCAGCAGCCGTTTACTAGGATACAATGAGCAGTTCTTC. Translation: CASSRLLGYNEQFF.

The V and J genes are TRBV14 and TRBJ2-5, with D tentatively TRBD2 (5 bases). V shed 4 bases and J shed 2 bases, with 8 bases lying between them. The germline gives CDR1 SGHDN, CDR2 FVKESK. CDR3 length: 13 residues. CDR3 in amino acids: CASSRGLQETQYF. The CDR3 bases are TGTGCCAGCAGCCGCGGACTGCAAGAGACCCAGTACTTC.

The V gene is TRBV2, the J gene TRBJ2-5; a possible D gene is TRBD1 (6 bases). Germline CDR1 SNHLY, CDR2 FYNNEI. The CDR3 has 14 amino acids. V was pared by 11 bases and J by 3 bases, with 19 bases between. The CDR3 region is CARRDTPYKETQYF. CDR3 bases: TGTGCCCGAAGGGACACACCTTACAAAGAGACCCAGTACTTC.